Listed below are T cell receptor beta chains from one sample, sequenced in a study of blood T cell repertoires in COVID-19. The table came from immunoSEQ multiplex PCR; TCRdb's copy has only in-frame clones and leaves some out. The sample consists of some 310,000 clones, almost 90% of them appearing once. The sample consisted of peripheral blood. These TCRs come from a woman in her thirties with COVID-19, enrolled during active disease. Both conserved end residues are part of each CDR3. A D gene is named only where the DNA matches it firmly. Clone size is stated in some rows and not others, as once, few, many or a class when expanded.

CDR3aa,CDR3nt,v_gene,j_gene,d_gene,abundance
CASSLAGGGINEQFF,TGTGCCAGCAGCTTAGCGGGAGGTGGTATAAATGAGCAGTTCTTC,TRBV11-3,TRBJ2-1,TRBD2,once
CASSSGLVGLAGELFF,TGCGCCAGCAGCTCAGGGTTGGTGGGTCTCGCCGGGGAGCTGTTTTTT,TRBV5-1,TRBJ2-2,.,.
CASSYSQGGETQYF,TGTGCCAGCAGTTACTCCCAGGGAGGAGAGACCCAGTACTTC,TRBV6-5,TRBJ2-5,.,.
CASTGGRGEGVAFF,TGTGCCAGCACCGGGGGACGGGGAGAGGGTGTAGCTTTCTTT,TRBV27,TRBJ1-1,.,few
CASRPIGRSNQPQHF,TGTGCCAGTAGGCCGATCGGCAGGTCCAATCAGCCCCAGCATTTT,TRBV19,TRBJ1-5,.,.
CASSFGGSEQYF,TGCGCCAGCAGCTTCGGCGGGAGCGAGCAGTACTTC,TRBV5-1,TRBJ2-7,TRBD2,.
CASSPGLVGEQYF,TGTGCCAGCAGTCCTGGACTGGTGGGCGAGCAGTACTTC,TRBV5-4,TRBJ2-7,.,.
CASSSRLAGGLGNEQFF,TGTGCCAGCAGTTCCCGACTAGCGGGAGGGTTGGGCAATGAGCAGTTCTTC,TRBV7-9,TRBJ2-1,TRBD2,.
CASSLRRGDNEQFF,TGTGCCAGCAGCTTAAGGCGAGGTGACAATGAGCAGTTCTTC,TRBV11-3,TRBJ2-1,.,.
CASSLGGTSNTGELFF,TGTGCCAGCAGCTTAGGAGGCACCTCGAACACCGGGGAGCTGTTTTTT,TRBV11-3,TRBJ2-2,.,.
CASSSGDRRDSPLHF,TGTGCCAGCAGCTCGGGGGACAGGAGGGATTCACCCCTCCACTTT,TRBV5-4,TRBJ1-6,TRBD1,.
CASSLTGAYGYTF,TGTGCCAGCAGCTTAACAGGGGCCTATGGCTACACCTTC,TRBV7-9,TRBJ1-2,TRBD1,.
CASSDRGYGYTF,TGTGCCAGCAGTGACAGGGGGTATGGCTACACCTTC,TRBV6-1,TRBJ1-2,TRBD1,.
CAASGESVLTDTQYF,TGTGCCGCATCCGGCGAGAGCGTTCTCACAGATACGCAGTATTTT,TRBV10-3,TRBJ2-3,.,.
CASSWGTKFNEQFF,TGTGCCAGCAGCTGGGGGACTAAGTTCAATGAGCAGTTCTTC,TRBV5-6,TRBJ2-1,TRBD2,.
CASSQGPAVSYNEQFF,TGTGCCAGCAGCCAAGGTCCAGCGGTTTCCTACAATGAGCAGTTCTTC,TRBV3-1/TRBV3-2,TRBJ2-1,.,.
CASSLVPGEHGYTF,TGTGCCAGCAGCTTAGTACCCGGGGAGCATGGCTACACCTTC,TRBV11-2,TRBJ1-2,.,.
CASSVDRGSQPQHF,TGCGCCAGCAGCGTGGACAGGGGGAGCCAGCCCCAGCATTTT,TRBV5-1,TRBJ1-5,TRBD1,.
CASSPPQKILGHEQFF,TGTGCCAGCAGCCCCCCTCAAAAGATACTAGGCCATGAGCAGTTCTTC,TRBV9,TRBJ2-1,.,.
CASSPTSGSYNEQFF,TGTGCCAGCAGCCCGACTAGCGGGAGCTACAATGAGCAGTTCTTC,TRBV2,TRBJ2-1,TRBD2,once
CASTEGQAYNEQFF,TGTGCCAGCACCGAGGGACAGGCCTACAATGAGCAGTTCTTC,TRBV7-2,TRBJ2-1,TRBD1,.
CASSLGWASGSSYNEQFF,TGTGCCAGCAGCTTGGGGTGGGCAAGCGGGAGCTCCTACAATGAGCAGTTCTTC,TRBV5-4,TRBJ2-1,TRBD2,.
CASSLERADTQYF,TGTGCCAGTAGTCTGGAGCGGGCAGATACGCAGTATTTT,TRBV19,TRBJ2-3,.,.
CASSQTGLGSYNEQFF,TGTGCCAGCTCCCAAACAGGGTTGGGGTCCTACAATGAGCAGTTCTTC,TRBV18,TRBJ2-1,.,.
CASNADWGRITRKSGSASTFF,TGTGCCAGTAATGCCGATTGGGGGCGTATAACCCGTAAATCGGGGTCAGCGAGCACTTTCTTT,TRBV19,TRBJ1-1,.,.
CASSQDSERSGNEQFF,TGCGCCAGCAGCCAAGATAGCGAGCGATCGGGGAATGAGCAGTTCTTC,TRBV4-1,TRBJ2-1,.,.
CASSFRGGDNSPLHF,TGTGCCAGCAGCTTTAGGGGGGGGGATAATTCACCCCTCCACTTT,TRBV7-2,TRBJ1-6,.,.
CASSLSFEDEQYF,TGTGCCAGCAGCTTAAGCTTCGAGGACGAGCAGTACTTC,TRBV7-3,TRBJ2-7,.,.
CASSQLSRASGANVLTF,TGTGCCAGCAGCCAATTATCGAGGGCCTCTGGGGCCAACGTCCTGACTTTC,TRBV14,TRBJ2-6,.,.
CASSIALKTGLNEKLFF,TGTGCCAGTAGTATAGCGCTGAAGACAGGTCTCAATGAAAAACTGTTTTTT,TRBV19,TRBJ1-4,.,.
CASSPDRDGNTIYF,TGCGCCAGCAGCCCTGACAGGGATGGAAACACCATATATTTT,TRBV4-1,TRBJ1-3,TRBD1,.
CSGTGTGNTEAFF,TGCAGCGGAACCGGGACAGGGAACACTGAAGCTTTCTTT,TRBV29-1,TRBJ1-1,TRBD1,.
CATATGTPLANTIYF,TGTGCCACCGCCACTGGGACTCCTCTAGCGAACACCATATATTTT,TRBV28,TRBJ1-3,.,.
CASIFLAGGWSTDTQYF,TGTGCCAGCATTTTTCTCGCGGGCGGATGGAGCACAGATACGCAGTATTTT,TRBV27,TRBJ2-3,.,.
CASSLKPGGYGYTF,TGTGCCAGCAGCTTAAAGCCAGGAGGCTATGGCTACACCTTC,TRBV7-3,TRBJ1-2,.,.
CASSSRQGSSYEQYF,TGTGCCAGCAGCTCGAGACAGGGGAGCTCCTACGAGCAGTACTTC,TRBV3-1/TRBV3-2,TRBJ2-7,TRBD1,.
CASSLRTLSAADTQYF,TGTGCCAGCAGCCTTCGGACTCTCTCCGCAGCAGATACGCAGTATTTT,TRBV5-6,TRBJ2-3,.,.
CASSIGGNGYNEQFF,TGTGCCAGTAGTATTGGCGGGAATGGGTACAATGAGCAGTTCTTC,TRBV19,TRBJ2-1,.,.
CASSSPATSGRARTGELFF,TGTGCCAGCAGCTCACCGGCGACTAGCGGGAGGGCGAGGACCGGGGAGCTGTTTTTT,TRBV3-1/TRBV3-2,TRBJ2-2,TRBD2,.
CASSLGSSAGYTF,TGTGCCAGCAGTTTAGGTTCGAGCGCAGGCTACACCTTC,TRBV28,TRBJ1-2,.,.
CASSLTPSRGLRNTIYF,TGTGCCAGCAGCTTAACCCCCTCCAGGGGGCTGCGAAACACCATATATTTT,TRBV11-2,TRBJ1-3,TRBD1,.
CASGPEDRETQYF,TGCGCCAGCGGGCCTGAGGACAGAGAGACCCAGTACTTC,TRBV5-1,TRBJ2-5,.,.
CASSAGVTNQPQHF,TGTGCCAGCAGCGCCGGTGTCACCAATCAGCCCCAGCATTTT,TRBV9,TRBJ1-5,.,.
CASSLNSRNGYTF,TGTGCCAGCAGTCTAAACTCGAGAAATGGCTACACCTTC,TRBV28,TRBJ1-2,.,.
CASSLGLAGASDTQYF,TGTGCCAGCAGTCTAGGACTAGCGGGAGCTTCAGATACGCAGTATTTT,TRBV6-4,TRBJ2-3,TRBD2,.
CASSFLGTRGAGELFF,TGTGCCAGCAGTTTTTTGGGGACACGAGGGGCCGGGGAGCTGTTTTTT,TRBV28,TRBJ2-2,.,.
CASSVGGTGNTIYF,TGTGCCAGCAGCGTAGGAGGGACTGGAAACACCATATATTTT,TRBV9,TRBJ1-3,.,.
CASTSRTGGYTGELFF,TGTGCCAGTACCTCGCGGACAGGGGGTTATACCGGGGAGCTGTTTTTT,TRBV19,TRBJ2-2,TRBD1,once
CASSSLTGSEPFF,TGTGCCAGCAGCTCGCTGACAGGGAGCGAACCTTTCTTT,TRBV11-3,TRBJ1-1,TRBD1,.
CSVERGEGGYTF,TGCAGCGTTGAGCGGGGGGAAGGAGGCTACACCTTC,TRBV29-1,TRBJ1-2,.,.
CASSLGGLQETQYF,TGTGCCAGCAGCTTGGGGGGCTTACAAGAGACCCAGTACTTC,TRBV5-4,TRBJ2-5,.,.
CASSLGDRGHAPLHF,TGCGCCAGCAGCTTGGGGGACAGGGGGCATGCACCCCTCCACTTT,TRBV5-1,TRBJ1-6,TRBD1,.
CASSSGQGDRQFF,TGTGCCAGCAGCTCCGGACAGGGGGATAGGCAGTTCTTC,TRBV11-2,TRBJ2-1,TRBD1,once
CASSVAGGSGSSTGELFF,TGTGCCAGCAGCGTAGCTGGTGGTAGCGGGAGTAGCACCGGGGAGCTGTTTTTT,TRBV9,TRBJ2-2,TRBD2,.
CASTPGHSSYEQYF,TGTGCCAGTACTCCGGGACACAGCTCCTACGAGCAGTACTTC,TRBV6-5,TRBJ2-7,.,once